This record concerns one T cell receptor (beta chain) sequence. This CDR3 contains 13 residues. The germline CDR1 and CDR2 sequences are GTSNPN and SVGIG (reference sequence). Unmatched junction bases numbered 9, after V lost 8 bases and J lost 6 bases. This specimen comes from a study of T cell changes during pregnancy in multiple sclerosis. Assay used: immunoSEQ multiplex PCR; TCRdb lists only in-frame clones, some missing. The sample holds approximately 40,000 clones; around 90% are singletons and the top ten take around 5.5%. The chain uses TRBV30 and TRBJ1-4; 7 bases agree with TRBD1. Sequences were derived from CD8+ T cells from peripheral blood mononuclear cells, sampled in the third trimester of pregnancy. The clonotype was recovered from a female donor with multiple sclerosis, enrolled in a pregnancy study. CDR3 loop: CAGGQPGDEKLFF. CDR3 DNA: TGTGCCGGGGGACAGCCCGGGGATGAAAAACTGTTTTTT.